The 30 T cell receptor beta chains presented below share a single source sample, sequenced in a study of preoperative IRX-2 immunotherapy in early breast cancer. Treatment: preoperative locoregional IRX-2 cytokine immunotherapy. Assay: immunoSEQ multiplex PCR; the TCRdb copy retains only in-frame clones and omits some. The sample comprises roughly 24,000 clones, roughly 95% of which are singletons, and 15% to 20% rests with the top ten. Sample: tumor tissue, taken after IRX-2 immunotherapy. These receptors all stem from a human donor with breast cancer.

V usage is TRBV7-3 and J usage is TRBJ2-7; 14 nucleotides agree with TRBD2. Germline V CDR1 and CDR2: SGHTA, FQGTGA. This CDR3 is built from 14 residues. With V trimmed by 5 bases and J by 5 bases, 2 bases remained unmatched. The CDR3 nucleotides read TGTGCCAGCAGCGGGGGACTAGCGGGGGACGAGCAGTACTTC. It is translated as CASSGGLAGDEQYF.

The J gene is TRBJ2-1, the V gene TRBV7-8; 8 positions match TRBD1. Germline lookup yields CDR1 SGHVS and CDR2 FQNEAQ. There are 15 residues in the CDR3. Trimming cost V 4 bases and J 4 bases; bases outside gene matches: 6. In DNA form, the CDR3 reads TGTGCCAGCAGCTCGGACAGGGCGACTTACAATGAGCAGTTCTTC. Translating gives CASSSDRATYNEQFF.

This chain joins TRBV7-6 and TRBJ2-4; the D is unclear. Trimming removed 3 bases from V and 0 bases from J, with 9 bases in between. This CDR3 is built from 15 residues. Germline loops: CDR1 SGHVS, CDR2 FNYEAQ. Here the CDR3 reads CASSFPLGAKNIQYF. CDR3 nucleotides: TGTGCCAGCAGCTTTCCTCTAGGAGCCAAAAACATTCAGTACTTC.

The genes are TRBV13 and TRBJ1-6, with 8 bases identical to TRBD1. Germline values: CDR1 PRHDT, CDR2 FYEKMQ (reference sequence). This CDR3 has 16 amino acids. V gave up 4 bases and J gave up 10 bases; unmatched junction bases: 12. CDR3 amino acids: CASSSATGETRSPLHF. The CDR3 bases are TGTGCCAGCAGCTCTGCGACAGGGGAAACGAGGTCACCCCTCCACTTT.

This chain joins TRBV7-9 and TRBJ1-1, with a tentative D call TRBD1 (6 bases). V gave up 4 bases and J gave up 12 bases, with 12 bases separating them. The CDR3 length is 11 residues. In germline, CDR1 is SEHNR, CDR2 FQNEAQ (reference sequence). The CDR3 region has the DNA TGTGCCAGCAGCTCGCAGGGGAAACCTTTCTTT. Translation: CASSSQGKPFF.

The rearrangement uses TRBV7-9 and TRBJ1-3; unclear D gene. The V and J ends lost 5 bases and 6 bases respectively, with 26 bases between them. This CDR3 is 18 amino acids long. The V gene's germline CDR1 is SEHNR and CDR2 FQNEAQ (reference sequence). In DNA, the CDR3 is TGTGCCAGCAGCCCATTCCGACGTGGGCCTCAACCGGAAAACACCATATATTTT. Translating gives CASSPFRRGPQPENTIYF.

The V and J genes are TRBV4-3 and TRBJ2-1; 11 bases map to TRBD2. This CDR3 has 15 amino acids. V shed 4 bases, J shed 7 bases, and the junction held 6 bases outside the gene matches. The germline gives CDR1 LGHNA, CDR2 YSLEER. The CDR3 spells CASSLSGRADNEQFF. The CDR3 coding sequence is TGCGCCAGCAGCCTTAGCGGGAGGGCCGATAATGAGCAGTTCTTC.

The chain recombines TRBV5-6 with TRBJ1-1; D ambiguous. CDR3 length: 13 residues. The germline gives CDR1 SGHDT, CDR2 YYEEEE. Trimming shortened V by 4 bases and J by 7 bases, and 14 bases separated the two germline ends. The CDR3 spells CASSHGVGFEAFF. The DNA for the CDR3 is TGTGCCAGCAGCCACGGTGTCGGCTTTGAAGCTTTCTTT.

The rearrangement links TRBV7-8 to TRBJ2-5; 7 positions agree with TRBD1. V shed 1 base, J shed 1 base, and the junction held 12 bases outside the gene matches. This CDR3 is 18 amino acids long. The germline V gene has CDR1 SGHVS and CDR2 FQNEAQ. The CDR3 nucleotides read TGTGCCAGCAGCTTAGAGGGCCGGAAGGGGGCCAGCCAAGAGACCCAGTACTTC. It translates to CASSLEGRKGASQETQYF.

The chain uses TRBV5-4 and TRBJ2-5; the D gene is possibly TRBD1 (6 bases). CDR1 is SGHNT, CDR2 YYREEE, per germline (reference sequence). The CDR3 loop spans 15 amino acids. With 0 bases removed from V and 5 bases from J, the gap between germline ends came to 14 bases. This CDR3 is CASSLDITGYETQYF. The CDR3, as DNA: TGTGCCAGCAGCTTGGACATAACAGGGTACGAGACCCAGTACTTC.

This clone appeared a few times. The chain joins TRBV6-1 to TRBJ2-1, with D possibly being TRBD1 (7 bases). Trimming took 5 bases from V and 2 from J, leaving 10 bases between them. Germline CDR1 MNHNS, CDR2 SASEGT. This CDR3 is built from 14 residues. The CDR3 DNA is TGTGCCAGCAGTCAGGGGGAGGCCTACAATGAGCAGTTCTTC. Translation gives CASSQGEAYNEQFF.

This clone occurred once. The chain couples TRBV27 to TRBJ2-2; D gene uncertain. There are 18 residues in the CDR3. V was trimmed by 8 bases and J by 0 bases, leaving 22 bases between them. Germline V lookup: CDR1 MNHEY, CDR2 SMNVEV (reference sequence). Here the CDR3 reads CASGRPAGGTANTGELFF. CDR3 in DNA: TGTGCCAGCGGACGCCCTGCCGGTGGAACAGCGAACACCGGGGAGCTGTTTTTT.

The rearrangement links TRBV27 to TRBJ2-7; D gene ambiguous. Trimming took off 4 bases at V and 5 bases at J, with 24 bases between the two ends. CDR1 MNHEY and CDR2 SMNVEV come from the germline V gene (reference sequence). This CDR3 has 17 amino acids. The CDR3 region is CASSWELYSPSKDEQYF. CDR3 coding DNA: TGTGCCAGCAGTTGGGAATTGTATAGCCCCTCGAAGGACGAGCAGTACTTC.

Here the CDR3 DNA reads TGTGCCAGCAGTCCCTATGGCGGGCGGGACAGGGGCTACGAGCAGTACTTC. Translated: CASSPYGGRDRGYEQYF. This chain connects TRBV27 to TRBJ2-7; 10 bases map to TRBD1. The CDR3 length is 17 residues. V trimming: 5 bases; J trimming: 3 bases; junction bases outside the gene matches: 13. Germline CDR1 reads MNHEY; CDR2 reads SMNVEV (reference sequence).

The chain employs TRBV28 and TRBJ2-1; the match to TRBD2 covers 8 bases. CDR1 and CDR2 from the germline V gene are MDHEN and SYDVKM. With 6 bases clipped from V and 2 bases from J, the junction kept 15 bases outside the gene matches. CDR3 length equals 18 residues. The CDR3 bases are TGTGCCAGCAGGATGACAGGCCAGCGGGAGCCCACCTACAATGAGCAGTTCTTC. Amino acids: CASRMTGQREPTYNEQFF.

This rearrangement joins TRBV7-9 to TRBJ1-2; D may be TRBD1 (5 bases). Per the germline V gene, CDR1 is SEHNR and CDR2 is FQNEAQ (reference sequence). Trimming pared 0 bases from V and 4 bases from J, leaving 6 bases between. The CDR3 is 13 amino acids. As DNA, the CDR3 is TGTGCCAGCAGCTTAGCGCAGGGCTATGGCTACACCTTC. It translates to CASSLAQGYGYTF.

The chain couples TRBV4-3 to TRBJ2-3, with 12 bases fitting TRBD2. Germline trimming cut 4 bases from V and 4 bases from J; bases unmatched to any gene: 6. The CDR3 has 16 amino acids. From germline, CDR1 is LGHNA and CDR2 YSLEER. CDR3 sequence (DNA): TGCGCCAGCAGCCCGAATCTAGCGGGAGGGGCAGATACGCAGTATTTT. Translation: CASSPNLAGGADTQYF.

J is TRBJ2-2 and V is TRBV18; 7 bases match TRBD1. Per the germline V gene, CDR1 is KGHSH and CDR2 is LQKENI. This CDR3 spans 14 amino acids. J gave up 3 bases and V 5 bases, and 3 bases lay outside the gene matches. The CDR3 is CASSLTGDTGELFF. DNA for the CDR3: TGTGCCAGCTCATTAACAGGGGACACCGGGGAGCTGTTTTTT. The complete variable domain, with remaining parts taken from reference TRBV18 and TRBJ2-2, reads NAGVMQNPRHLVRRRGQEARLRCSPMKGHSHVYWYRQLPEEGLKFMVYLQKENIIDESGMPKERFSAEFPKEGPSILRIQQVVRGDSAAYFCASSLTGDTGELFFGEGSRLTVL.

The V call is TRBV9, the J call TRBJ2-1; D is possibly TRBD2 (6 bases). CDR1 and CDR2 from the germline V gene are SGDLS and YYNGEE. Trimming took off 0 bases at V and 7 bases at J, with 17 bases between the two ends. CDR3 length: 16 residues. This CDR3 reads CASSVAGTLQVNEQFF. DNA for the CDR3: TGTGCCAGCAGCGTAGCCGGGACTCTACAAGTGAATGAGCAGTTCTTC. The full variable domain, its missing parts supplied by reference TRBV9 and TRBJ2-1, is DSGVTQTPKHLITATGQRVTLRCSPRSGDLSVYWYQQSLDQGLQFLIQYYNGEERAKGNILERFSAQQFPDLHSELNLSSLELGDSALYFCASSVAGTLQVNEQFFGPGTRLTVL.

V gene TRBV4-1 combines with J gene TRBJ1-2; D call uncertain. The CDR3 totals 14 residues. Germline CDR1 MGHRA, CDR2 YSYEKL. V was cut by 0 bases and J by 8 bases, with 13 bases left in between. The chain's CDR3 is CASSQDRASGGYTF. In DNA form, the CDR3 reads TGCGCCAGCAGCCAAGATCGAGCTTCTGGAGGCTACACCTTC.

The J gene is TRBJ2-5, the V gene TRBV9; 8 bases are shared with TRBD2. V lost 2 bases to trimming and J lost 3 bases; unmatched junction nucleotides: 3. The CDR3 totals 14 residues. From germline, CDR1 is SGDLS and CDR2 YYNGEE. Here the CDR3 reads CASSVYSGEETQYF. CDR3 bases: TGTGCCAGCAGCGTTTATAGCGGGGAAGAGACCCAGTACTTC.

The CDR3 nucleotides are TGTGCCAGCAGCTTAACGGGCTCTATGCTCGAGCAGTACTTC. Encoded protein: CASSLTGSMLEQYF. The chain has TRBV13 and TRBJ2-7; D is unresolved. Trimming pared 2 bases from V and 6 bases from J, leaving 14 bases between. The CDR3 sequence is 14 residues long. Germline CDR1 PRHDT, CDR2 FYEKMQ (reference sequence).

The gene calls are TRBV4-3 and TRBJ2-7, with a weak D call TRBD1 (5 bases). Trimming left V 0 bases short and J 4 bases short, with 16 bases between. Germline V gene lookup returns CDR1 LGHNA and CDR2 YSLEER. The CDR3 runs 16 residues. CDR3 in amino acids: CASSQESRVSSYEQYF. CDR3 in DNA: TGCGCCAGCAGCCAAGAGAGCAGGGTCAGCTCGTACGAGCAGTACTTC.

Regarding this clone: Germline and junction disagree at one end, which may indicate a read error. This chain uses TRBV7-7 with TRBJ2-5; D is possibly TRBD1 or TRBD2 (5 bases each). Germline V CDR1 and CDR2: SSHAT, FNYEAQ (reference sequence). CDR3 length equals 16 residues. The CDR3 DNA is TGTGCTAGCAGCTTAGGGCTAGTTGGGGGCCAAGAGACCCAGTACTTC. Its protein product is CASSLGLVGGQETQYF.

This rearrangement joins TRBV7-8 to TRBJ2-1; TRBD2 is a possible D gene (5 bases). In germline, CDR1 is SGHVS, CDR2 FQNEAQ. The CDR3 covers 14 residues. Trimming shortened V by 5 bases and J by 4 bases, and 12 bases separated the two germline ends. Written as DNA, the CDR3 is TGTGCCAGCAGCCCCGAGGGCCGGTACAATGAGCAGTTCTTC. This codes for CASSPEGRYNEQFF.

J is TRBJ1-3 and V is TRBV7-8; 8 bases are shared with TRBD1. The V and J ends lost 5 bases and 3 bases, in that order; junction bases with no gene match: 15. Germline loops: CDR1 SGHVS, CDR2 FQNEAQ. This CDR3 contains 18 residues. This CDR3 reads CASSGGQGTWLNGNTIYF. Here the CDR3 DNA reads TGTGCCAGCAGCGGTGGACAGGGAACATGGCTTAATGGAAACACCATATATTTT.

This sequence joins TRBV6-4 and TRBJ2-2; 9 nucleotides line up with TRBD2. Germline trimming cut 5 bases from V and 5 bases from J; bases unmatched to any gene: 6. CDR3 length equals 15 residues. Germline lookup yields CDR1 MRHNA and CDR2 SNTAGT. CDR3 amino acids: CASSPAGGGTGELFF. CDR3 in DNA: TGTGCCAGCAGTCCAGCGGGAGGCGGTACCGGGGAGCTGTTTTTT.

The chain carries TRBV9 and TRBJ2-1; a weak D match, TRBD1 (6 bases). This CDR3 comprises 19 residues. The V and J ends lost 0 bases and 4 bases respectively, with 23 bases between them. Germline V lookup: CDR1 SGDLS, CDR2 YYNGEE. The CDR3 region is CASSVAIRGRDTPYNEQFF. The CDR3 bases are TGTGCCAGCAGCGTAGCCATTAGGGGCAGGGACACACCTTACAATGAGCAGTTCTTC.

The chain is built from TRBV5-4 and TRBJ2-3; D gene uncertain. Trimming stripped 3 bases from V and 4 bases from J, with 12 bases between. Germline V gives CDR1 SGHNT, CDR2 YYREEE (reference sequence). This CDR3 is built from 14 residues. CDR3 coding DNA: TGTGCCAGCAGCTACTACAGTACGTCAGATACGCAGTATTTT. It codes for CASSYYSTSDTQYF.

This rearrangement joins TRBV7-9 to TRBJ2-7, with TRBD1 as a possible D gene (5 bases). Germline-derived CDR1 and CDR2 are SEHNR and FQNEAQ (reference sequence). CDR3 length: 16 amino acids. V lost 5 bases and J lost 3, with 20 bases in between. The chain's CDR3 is CASSQFRVDFFYEQYF. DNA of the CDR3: TGTGCCAGCAGCCAATTCAGGGTGGATTTTTTCTACGAGCAGTACTTC.